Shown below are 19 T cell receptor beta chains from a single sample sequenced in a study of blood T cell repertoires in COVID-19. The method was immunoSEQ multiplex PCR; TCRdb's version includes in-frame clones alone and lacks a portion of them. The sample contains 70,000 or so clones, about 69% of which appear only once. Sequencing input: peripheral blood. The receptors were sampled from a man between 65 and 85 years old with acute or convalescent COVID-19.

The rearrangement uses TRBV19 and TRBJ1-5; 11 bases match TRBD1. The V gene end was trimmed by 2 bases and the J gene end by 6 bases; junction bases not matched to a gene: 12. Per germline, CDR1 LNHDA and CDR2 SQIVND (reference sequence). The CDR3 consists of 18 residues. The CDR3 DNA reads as TGTGCCAGTAGTATATCAGTCAGGACAGGGGGCCTAGTTCAGCCCCAGCATTTT. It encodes CASSISVRTGGLVQPQHF.

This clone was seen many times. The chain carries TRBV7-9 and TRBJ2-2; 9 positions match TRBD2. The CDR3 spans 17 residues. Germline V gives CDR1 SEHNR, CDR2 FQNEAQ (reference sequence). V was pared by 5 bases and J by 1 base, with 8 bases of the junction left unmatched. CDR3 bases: TGTGCCAGCAGCAACACACGAGCGGGAGGGAACACCGGGGAGCTGTTTTTT. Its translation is CASSNTRAGGNTGELFF.

The CDR3 spells CASSSVASGSRETQYF. The CDR3 DNA follows: TGTGCCAGCAGTTCCGTGGCTAGCGGGAGTAGGGAGACCCAGTACTTC. V gene TRBV7-2 combines with J gene TRBJ2-5, with 10 bases aligning to TRBD2. Looked up from germline, CDR1 is SGHTA and CDR2 is FQGNSA. V lost 6 bases, J lost 5 bases, and 12 bases stayed unmatched. The length of the CDR3 is 16 residues.

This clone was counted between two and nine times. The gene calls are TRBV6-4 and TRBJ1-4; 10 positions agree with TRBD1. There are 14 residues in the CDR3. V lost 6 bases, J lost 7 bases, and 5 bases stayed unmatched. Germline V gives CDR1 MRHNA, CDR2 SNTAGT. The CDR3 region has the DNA TGTGCCAGCAGCCCGACAGGGGGCGGTGAAAAACTGTTTTTT. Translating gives CASSPTGGGEKLFF.

The CDR3 protein is CASSLALVTGELFF. Here the CDR3 DNA reads TGTGCCAGCAGCTTAGCCCTAGTGACCGGGGAGCTGTTTTTT. The chain joins TRBV7-9 to TRBJ2-2; unclear D gene. The V gene's germline CDR1 is SEHNR and CDR2 FQNEAQ (reference sequence). The V gene lost 0 bases and the J gene lost 5 bases, with 7 bases spanning the gap. CDR3 size: 14 residues.

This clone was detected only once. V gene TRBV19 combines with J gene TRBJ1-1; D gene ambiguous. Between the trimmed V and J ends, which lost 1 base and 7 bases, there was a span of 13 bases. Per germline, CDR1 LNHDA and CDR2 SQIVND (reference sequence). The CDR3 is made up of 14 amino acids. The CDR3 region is CASSIVGGQGEAFF. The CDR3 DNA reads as TGTGCCAGTAGTATAGTAGGAGGCCAAGGTGAAGCTTTCTTT. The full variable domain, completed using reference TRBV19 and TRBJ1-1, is DGGITQSPKYLFRKEGQNVTLSCEQNLNHDAMYWYRQDPGQGLRLIYYSQIVNDFQKGDIAEGYSVSREKKESFPLTVTSAQKNPTAFYLCASSIVGGQGEAFFGQGTRLTVV.

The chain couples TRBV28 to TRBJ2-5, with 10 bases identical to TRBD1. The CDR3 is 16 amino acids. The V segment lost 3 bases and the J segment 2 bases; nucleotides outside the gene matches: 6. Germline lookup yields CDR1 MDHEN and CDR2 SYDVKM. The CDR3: CASSLVVGQGQETQYF. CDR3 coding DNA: TGTGCCAGCAGTTTGGTAGTGGGACAGGGGCAAGAGACCCAGTACTTC.

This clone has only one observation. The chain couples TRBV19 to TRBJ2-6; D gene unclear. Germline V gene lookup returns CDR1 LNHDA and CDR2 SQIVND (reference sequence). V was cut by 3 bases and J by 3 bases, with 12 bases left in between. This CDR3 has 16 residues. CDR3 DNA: TGTGCCAGTAGTATGTCCCAGGCCTATGGGGCCAACGTCCTGACTTTC. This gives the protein CASSMSQAYGANVLTF.

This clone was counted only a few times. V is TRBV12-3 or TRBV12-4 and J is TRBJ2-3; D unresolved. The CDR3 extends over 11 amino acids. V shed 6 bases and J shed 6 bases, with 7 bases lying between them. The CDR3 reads CASSARDTQYF. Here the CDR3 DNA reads TGTGCCAGCAGCGCACGGGATACGCAGTATTTT.

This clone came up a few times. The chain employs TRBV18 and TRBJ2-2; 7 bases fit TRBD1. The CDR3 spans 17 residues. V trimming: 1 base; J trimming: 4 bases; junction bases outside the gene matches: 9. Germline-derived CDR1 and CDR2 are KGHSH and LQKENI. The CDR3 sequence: CASSPRFVQGSTGELFF. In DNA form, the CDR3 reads TGTGCCAGCTCACCACGGTTTGTACAGGGGAGCACCGGGGAGCTGTTTTTT.

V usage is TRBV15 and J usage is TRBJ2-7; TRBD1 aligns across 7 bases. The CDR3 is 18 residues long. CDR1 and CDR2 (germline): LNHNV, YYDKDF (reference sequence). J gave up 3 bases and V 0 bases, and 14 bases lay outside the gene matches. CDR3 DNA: TGTGCCACCAGCAGAGATCTATCCGTGGGGACAGTCTTCTACGAGCAGTACTTC. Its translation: CATSRDLSVGTVFYEQYF.

CDR3 amino acids: CASSQGLAANTGELFF. CDR3 bases: TGTGCCAGCAGCCAAGGACTAGCGGCGAACACCGGGGAGCTGTTTTTT. J is TRBJ2-2 and V is TRBV3-1 (or the pseudogene TRBV3-2); TRBD2 aligns across 9 bases. The V gene's germline CDR1 is LGHDT and CDR2 YNNKEL (reference sequence). V lost 1 base, J lost 0 bases, and 0 bases stayed unmatched. The CDR3 extends over 16 amino acids.

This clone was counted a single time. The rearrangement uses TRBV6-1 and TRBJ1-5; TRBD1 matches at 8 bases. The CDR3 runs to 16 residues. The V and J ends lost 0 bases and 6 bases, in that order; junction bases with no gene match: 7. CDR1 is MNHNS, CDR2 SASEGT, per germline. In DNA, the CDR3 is TGTGCCAGCAGTGAAGCTCGGGCAGGGGGCGGTCAGCCCCAGCATTTT. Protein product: CASSEARAGGGQPQHF.

The CDR3 is CASSPTGPRFDTQYF. CDR3 nucleotide sequence: TGCGCCAGCAGCCCTACAGGACCCAGGTTCGATACGCAGTATTTT. The chain combines TRBV5-1 with TRBJ2-3; D is perhaps TRBD1 (5 bases). CDR3 length equals 15 residues. V was clipped by 4 bases and J by 6 bases, with 18 bases between them. In germline, CDR1 is SGHRS, CDR2 YFSETQ.

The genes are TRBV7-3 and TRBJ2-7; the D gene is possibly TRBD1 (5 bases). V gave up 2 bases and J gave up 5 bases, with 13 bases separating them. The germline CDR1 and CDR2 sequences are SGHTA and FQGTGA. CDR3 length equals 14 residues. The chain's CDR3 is CASSLGLQGDEQYF. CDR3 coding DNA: TGTGCCAGCAGCTTAGGCCTTCAAGGGGACGAGCAGTACTTC.

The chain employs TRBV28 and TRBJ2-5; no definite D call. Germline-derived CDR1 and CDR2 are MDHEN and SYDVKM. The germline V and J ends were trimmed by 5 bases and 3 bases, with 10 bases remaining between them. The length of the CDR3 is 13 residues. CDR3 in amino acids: CASSPDMEETQYF. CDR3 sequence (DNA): TGTGCCAGCAGTCCAGACATGGAAGAGACCCAGTACTTC.

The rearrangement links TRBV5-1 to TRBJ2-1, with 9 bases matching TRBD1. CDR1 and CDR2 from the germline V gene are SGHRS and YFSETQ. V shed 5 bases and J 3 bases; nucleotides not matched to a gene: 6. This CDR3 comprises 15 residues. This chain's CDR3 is CASRQGTGNYNEQFF. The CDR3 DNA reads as TGCGCCAGCAGGCAAGGGACAGGGAACTACAATGAGCAGTTCTTC.

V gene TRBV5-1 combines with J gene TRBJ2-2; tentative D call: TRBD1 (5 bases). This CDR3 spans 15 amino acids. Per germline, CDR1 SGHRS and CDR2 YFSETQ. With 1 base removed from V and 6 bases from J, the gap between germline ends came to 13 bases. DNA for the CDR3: TGCGCCAGCAGCTTGAGACAGTCAGAGGCCGGGGAGCTGTTTTTT. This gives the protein CASSLRQSEAGELFF.

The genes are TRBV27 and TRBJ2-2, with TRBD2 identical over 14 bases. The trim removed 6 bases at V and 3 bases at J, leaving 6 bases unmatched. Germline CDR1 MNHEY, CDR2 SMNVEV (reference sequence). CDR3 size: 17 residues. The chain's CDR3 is CASREGLAGGDTGELFF. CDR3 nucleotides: TGTGCCAGCAGAGAAGGACTAGCGGGAGGCGACACCGGGGAGCTGTTTTTT.